This T cell receptor (beta chain) originates from a study of beta chain features in type 1 diabetes. Details on this clone: The antigen is undetermined.

Study-level findings and limits: Compared to healthy donors, patients appeared to have naive, central memory and Treg TCRB repertoires that were more alike. Shorter TCRB CDR3s, moderately but significantly so, marked every one of the four CD4+ subsets in Type 1 diabetes patients.

The CDR3 runs 15 residues. V lost 0 bases, J lost 4 bases, and 13 bases lay in between. In germline, CDR1 is SGDLS, CDR2 YYNGEE. Expressed TCRB transcripts were sequenced because the isolated RNA had all been reverse transcribed beforehand. The data were produced by immunoSEQ multiplex PCR, yet TCRdb's version contains in-frame clones alone and is incomplete. In the table there are under 300,000 clones, approximately 20% of which are singletons. The sequence was obtained from a woman between 35 and 50 years old with type 1 diabetes. The genes are TRBV9 and TRBJ2-5, with D maybe TRBD2 (5 bases). Source material: naive CD4+ T cells from blood. For the CDR3, the DNA is TGTGCCAGCAGCGTAGACGGGATGCCCGGAGAGACCCAGTACTTC. Encoded protein: CASSVDGMPGETQYF.